A selection of T cell receptor beta chains follows, all from one sample in a study of identical twins. Each CDR3 protein gets one entry after TCRdb re-called the 5' RACE reads with MiXCR. The repertoire holds 690,000 or so distinct CDR3 sequences, with 8.6% as singletons. These data were likewise used in another study, on yellow fever vaccine responses in identical twins.

Sequencing was performed on PBMCs. The receptors derive from a woman between 18 and 29 years old in good health. Both conserved end residues are part of each CDR3. The D gene is left open where the match is weak. The listing skips clone size in some rows; elsewhere it reads once, few, many or a size class.

v_call: TRBV10-3
j_call: TRBJ2-7
d_call: TRBD1
clone_size: few
cdr3_aa: CATAGQGHYEQYF
cdr3_nt: TGTGCCACCGCGGGACAGGGCCACTACGAGCAGTACTTC

v_call: TRBV11-1
j_call: TRBJ2-5
d_call: TRBD2
clone_size: NA
cdr3_aa: CASSLIGSGLVRLETQYF
cdr3_nt: TGTGCCAGCAGCTTAATTGGCAGCGGACTAGTGCGTTTGGAGACCCAGTACTTC

v_call: TRBV7-3
j_call: TRBJ1-2
d_call: TRBD1
clone_size: few
cdr3_aa: CASSTRTGEHTF
cdr3_nt: TGTGCCAGCAGCACACGGACAGGAGAGCACACCTTC

v_call: TRBV27
j_call: TRBJ2-7
d_call: TRBD2
clone_size: many
cdr3_aa: CASSFGLAGIYEQYF
cdr3_nt: TGTGCCAGCAGTTTTGGACTAGCGGGGATCTACGAGCAGTACTTC

v_call: TRBV2
j_call: TRBJ2-7
d_call: TRBD2
clone_size: few
cdr3_aa: CASSGASGTGNEQYF
cdr3_nt: TGTGCCAGCAGTGGGGCTAGCGGGACGGGTAACGAGCAGTACTTC

v_call: TRBV4-3
j_call: TRBJ2-1
d_call: TRBD1
clone_size: once
cdr3_aa: CASSQESPGGNEQFF
cdr3_nt: TGCGCCAGCAGCCAAGAATCGCCAGGGGGTAATGAGCAGTTCTTC

v_call: TRBV4-3
j_call: TRBJ1-6
d_call: NA
clone_size: NA
cdr3_aa: CASSQLTGSYNSPLHF
cdr3_nt: TGCGCCAGCAGCCAGTTGACAGGCTCCTATAATTCACCCCTCCACTTT

v_call: TRBV29-1
j_call: TRBJ1-6
d_call: TRBD1
clone_size: NA
cdr3_aa: CSAATGGGSPLHF
cdr3_nt: TGCAGCGCCGCGACAGGGGGAGGTTCACCCCTCCACTTT

v_call: TRBV29-1
j_call: TRBJ2-7
d_call: NA
clone_size: NA
cdr3_aa: CSVEVPGGYEQYF
cdr3_nt: TGCAGCGTTGAGGTTCCAGGGGGGTACGAGCAGTACTTC

v_call: TRBV5-1
j_call: TRBJ2-1
d_call: NA
clone_size: few
cdr3_aa: CASSLKAQTTYNEQFF
cdr3_nt: TGCGCCAGCAGCTTGAAGGCCCAGACCACCTACAATGAGCAGTTCTTC

v_call: TRBV5-6
j_call: TRBJ2-3
d_call: TRBD2
clone_size: many
cdr3_aa: CASSSTSGYTDTQYF
cdr3_nt: TGTGCCAGCAGCTCGACTAGCGGGTACACAGATACGCAGTATTTT

v_call: TRBV4-3
j_call: TRBJ2-3
d_call: TRBD2
clone_size: NA
cdr3_aa: CASSLSWLAGGTDTQYF
cdr3_nt: TGCGCCAGCAGCCTAAGCTGGCTAGCGGGAGGTACAGATACGCAGTATTTT

v_call: TRBV25-1
j_call: TRBJ1-1
d_call: NA
clone_size: few
cdr3_aa: CASSGIKSTANSEAFF
cdr3_nt: TGTGCCAGCAGTGGAATTAAGAGCACGGCGAATTCTGAAGCTTTCTTT

v_call: TRBV5-5
j_call: TRBJ2-1
d_call: TRBD2
clone_size: few
cdr3_aa: CASSLMAGDNEQFF
cdr3_nt: TGTGCCAGCAGCTTGATGGCGGGAGACAATGAGCAGTTCTTC

v_call: TRBV29-1
j_call: TRBJ2-7
d_call: TRBD2
clone_size: few
cdr3_aa: CSVPMAEGGVDEQYF
cdr3_nt: TGCAGCGTACCCATGGCCGAGGGAGGGGTTGACGAGCAGTACTTC

v_call: TRBV29-1
j_call: TRBJ1-1
d_call: NA
clone_size: many
cdr3_aa: CSATWTNTEAFF
cdr3_nt: TGCAGCGCAACCTGGACGAACACTGAAGCTTTCTTT

v_call: TRBV5-1
j_call: TRBJ2-5
d_call: TRBD1
clone_size: NA
cdr3_aa: CASSWARDREYETQYF
cdr3_nt: TGCGCCAGCAGCTGGGCCCGGGACAGGGAGTATGAGACCCAGTACTTC

v_call: TRBV29-1
j_call: TRBJ1-1
d_call: TRBD1
clone_size: few
cdr3_aa: CLLSTGGSTEAFF
cdr3_nt: TGTCTGCTCTCTACAGGGGGGAGCACTGAAGCTTTCTTT

v_call: TRBV7-2
j_call: TRBJ2-1
d_call: NA
clone_size: few
cdr3_aa: CASSPVAISYNEQFF
cdr3_nt: TGTGCCAGCAGTCCAGTGGCCATTTCCTACAATGAGCAGTTCTTC